The next 16 T cell receptor beta chains were all read from a single sample in a study of response to subunit inactivated influenza vaccine. One entry per CDR3 protein results from TCRdb running MiXCR on the RT-PCR reads. The table lists over 150,000 distinct CDR3 sequences, nearly 9.5% of them singletons. The source material was non-naive T cells sorted from PBMCs, sampled on the day of vaccination. Source of these receptors: a man aged 50 or older who received an inactivated influenza vaccine.

The J gene is TRBJ2-1, the V gene TRBV9; 7 positions match TRBD1. CDR3 size: 14 residues. Germline CDR1 SGDLS, CDR2 YYNGEE. J was trimmed by 9 bases and V by 4 bases; bases with no gene match: 10. The CDR3 is CASSSRQGEGEQFF. The CDR3 DNA follows: TGTGCCAGCAGCTCTCGACAGGGCGAGGGTGAGCAGTTCTTC.

This clonotype was seen a single time. The chain has TRBV9 and TRBJ2-5, with D perhaps TRBD2 (6 bases). Deletions cut 3 bases from V and 5 bases from J, with 26 bases between. The germline V gene has CDR1 SGDLS and CDR2 YYNGEE. The length of the CDR3 is 18 residues. CDR3 sequence (DNA): TGTGCCAGCAGCGCCTACCGGGACTCCCGTTATAGCTCGGAGACCCAGTACTTC. Translation: CASSAYRDSRYSSETQYF. The full variable domain, with the rest looked up from reference TRBV9 and TRBJ2-5, is DSGVTQTPKHLITATGQRVTLRCSPRSGDLSVYWYQQSLDQGLQFLIQYYNGEERAKGNILERFSAQQFPDLHSELNLSSLELGDSALYFCASSAYRDSRYSSETQYFGPGTRLLVL.

V usage is TRBV6-2 or TRBV6-3 and J usage is TRBJ2-5, with TRBD1 as a possible D gene (6 bases). Deletions cut 5 bases from V and 8 bases from J, with 21 bases between. From germline, CDR1 is MNHEY and CDR2 SVGEGT. CDR3 length: 15 residues. CDR3 in DNA: TGTGCCAGCAGTGCCGCCGGCCAGGGGCAGGATACCCAGTACTTC. It yields the protein CASSAAGQGQDTQYF.

This clonotype occurred a few times. V gene TRBV12-3 or TRBV12-4 combines with J gene TRBJ2-6; no firm D call. V lost 4 bases, J lost 0 bases, and 13 bases lay in between. This CDR3 is 17 amino acids long. The CDR3 DNA is TGTGCCAGCAGTTCCAACCAGAGAGACTCTGGGGCCAACGTCCTGACTTTC. It specifies CASSSNQRDSGANVLTF.

This clonotype was seen repeatedly, ten times or more. This sequence joins TRBV12-3 or TRBV12-4 and TRBJ2-2; no firm D call. Between the trimmed V and J ends, which lost 7 bases and 8 bases, there was a span of 17 bases. This CDR3 contains 14 residues. CDR3 nucleotide sequence: TGTGCCAGCACTCTCATCTACCCCACTGGGGAGCTGTTTTTT. Residues: CASTLIYPTGELFF.

This sequence joins TRBV29-1 and TRBJ2-7; D not certain. The CDR3 contains 13 residues. The germline CDR1 and CDR2 sequences are SQVTM and ANQGSEA. With 5 bases removed from V and 2 bases from J, the gap between germline ends came to 13 bases. CDR3 amino acids: CSVSVSQAYEQYF. CDR3 in DNA: TGCAGCGTTTCAGTTTCGCAGGCCTACGAGCAGTACTTC.

This clonotype was seen many times. This chain links TRBV7-9 with TRBJ2-1, with 8 positions matching TRBD1. Losses at the gene ends were 4 bases for V and 0 bases for J; bases not matched to a gene: 5. The CDR3 is 16 residues long. Germline V gene lookup returns CDR1 SEHNR and CDR2 FQNEAQ (reference sequence). CDR3 sequence (DNA): TGTGCCAGCAGCTCTTGGACAGGGAGCTCCTACAATGAGCAGTTCTTC. It yields the protein CASSSWTGSSYNEQFF.

This clonotype appeared many times. CDR3 region: CAISPGQNYEQYF. As DNA, the CDR3 is TGTGCCATCAGCCCGGGACAGAACTACGAGCAGTACTTC. This rearrangement joins TRBV10-3 to TRBJ2-7; 7 nucleotides align to TRBD1. Trimming cost V 6 bases and J 3 bases; bases outside gene matches: 5. CDR1 and CDR2 from the germline V gene are ENHRY and SYGVKD. This CDR3 comprises 13 residues.

The chain couples TRBV12-3 or TRBV12-4 to TRBJ1-2; 7 nucleotides agree with TRBD1. The length of the CDR3 is 11 residues. The CDR3 DNA sequence: TGTGCACTCAGGGGGAACTATGGCTACACCTTC. Translating gives CALRGNYGYTF.

There are many counts of this clonotype. The chain is built from TRBV12-3 or TRBV12-4 and TRBJ2-4; 12 nucleotides agree with TRBD1. V shed 3 bases and J 12 bases; nucleotides not matched to a gene: 3. The CDR3 loop spans 13 amino acids. The DNA for the CDR3 is TGTGCCAGCAGTTTGGGACAGGGGGCCCATCAGTACTTC. It translates to CASSLGQGAHQYF.

This clonotype was counted many times. The chain recombines TRBV11-2 with TRBJ2-1; D is ambiguous. Germline V gene lookup returns CDR1 SGHAT and CDR2 FQNNGV. The CDR3 totals 14 residues. The V gene lost 7 bases and the J gene lost 10 bases, with 20 bases spanning the gap. The CDR3 reads CASNVMNTLGEQFF. DNA for the CDR3: TGTGCCAGCAACGTTATGAACACCTTGGGGGAGCAGTTCTTC.

This clonotype showed up many times. The chain employs TRBV5-8 and TRBJ1-2; D is possibly TRBD1 (6 bases). Germline lookup yields CDR1 SGHTS and CDR2 YDEGEE. With 1 base removed from V and 4 bases from J, the gap between germline ends came to 8 bases. There are 13 residues in the CDR3. The DNA of the CDR3 is TGTGCCAGCAGCTTGCAGACAGGCTATGGCTACACCTTC. It specifies CASSLQTGYGYTF.

This sequence joins TRBV5-5 and TRBJ2-5; D possibly corresponds to TRBD1 (6 bases). The CDR3 is 17 residues long. V shed 1 base and J shed 2 bases, with 18 bases lying between them. Germline CDR1 and CDR2: SGHKS and YYEKEE (reference sequence). CDR3 nucleotide sequence: TGTGCCAGCAGCTTGACCGCTGGACAGCACTCACAAGAGACCCAGTACTTC. This translates into CASSLTAGQHSQETQYF.

V gene TRBV5-6 combines with J gene TRBJ2-5; TRBD2 agrees at 11 bases. Germline V gives CDR1 SGHDT, CDR2 YYEEEE. Germline trimming cut 2 bases from V and 7 bases from J; bases unmatched to any gene: 7. The CDR3 covers 15 residues. The CDR3 protein is CASSFSGGAVGTQYF. In DNA form, the CDR3 reads TGTGCCAGCAGCTTTAGCGGGGGGGCCGTGGGGACCCAGTACTTC. The complete variable domain, with remaining parts taken from reference TRBV5-6 and TRBJ2-5, reads DAGVTQSPTHLIKTRGQQVTLRCSPKSGHDTVSWYQQALGQGPQFIFQYYEEEERQRGNFPDRFSGHQFPNYSSELNVNALLLGDSALYLCASSFSGGAVGTQYFGPGTRLLVL.

The chain joins TRBV7-2 to TRBJ2-4; D possibly matches TRBD1 or TRBD2 (5 bases each). The CDR3 runs 15 residues. Trimming pared 0 bases from V and 8 bases from J, leaving 14 bases between. Germline assignment: CDR1 SGHTA and CDR2 FQGNSA. The CDR3 loop is CASSLALGVEDIQYF. As DNA, the CDR3 is TGTGCCAGCAGCTTAGCCTTGGGGGTTGAAGACATTCAGTACTTC.

The J gene is TRBJ2-7, the V gene TRBV4-3; TRBD2 agrees at 8 bases. The CDR3 spans 17 residues. Germline trimming cut 0 bases from V and 0 bases from J; bases unmatched to any gene: 7. Germline assignment: CDR1 LGHNA and CDR2 YSLEER. The CDR3 nucleotides are TGCGCCAGCAGCCAAGATTCGGTAGCGGGGTCCTCCTACGAGCAGTACTTC. Its translation is CASSQDSVAGSSYEQYF.